Below, 30 T cell receptor beta chains from the same sample are listed, as sequenced in a study of blood T cells in healthy people across ages. A second 7 to 11 cycle PCR used barcoded and J-beta primers. A single record per CDR3 protein comes from TCRdb applying MiXCR to the 5' RACE reads. The sample lists hundreds of thousands of distinct CDR3 sequences, under 40% seen once, with 13% in the top ten. The sequencing input was blood. Receptor source: a man between 18 and 35 years old in good health.

This clonotype was recorded many times. V gene TRBV4-2 combines with J gene TRBJ2-7; maybe TRBD1 (6 bases). The CDR3 extends over 15 amino acids. Trimming cost V 0 bases and J 6 bases, with 15 bases left between them. Germline lookup yields CDR1 LGHNA and CDR2 YNFKEQ. The CDR3 reads CASSQDGTMGVEQYF. For the CDR3, the DNA is TGTGCCAGCAGCCAAGATGGGACAATGGGGGTCGAGCAGTACTTC.

Details on this clonotype: This may come from a read error, since a much larger clone is one base off. The chain employs TRBV7-6 and TRBJ2-5; D is perhaps TRBD1 or TRBD2 (5 bases each). V lost 0 bases to trimming and J lost 9 bases, with 26 bases between them. The V gene's germline CDR1 is SGHVS and CDR2 FNYEAQ. CDR3 length equals 18 residues. CDR3 loop: CASSLAPGRASTEGSQYF. Here the CDR3 DNA reads TGTGCCAGCAGCTTAGCCCCAGGACGGGCTAGTACCGAGGGGTCCCAGTACTTC.

Comment on this clonotype: A much larger clone differs from this one at a single base, so this may be a read error. V usage is TRBV27 and J usage is TRBJ2-7, with 8 bases aligning to TRBD2. Per the germline V gene, CDR1 is MNHEY and CDR2 is SMNVEV (reference sequence). The junction had 12 bases not matched to a gene; V was cut back by 5 bases and J by 12 bases. This CDR3 is 13 amino acids long. CDR3 amino acids: CASSRGGVETRYF. CDR3 DNA: TGTGCCAGCAGTCGGGGGGGCGTCGAGACCCGGTACTTC.

This clonotype was seen only once. The chain carries TRBV7-9 and TRBJ2-3, with D unresolved. Germline lookup yields CDR1 SEHNR and CDR2 FQNEAQ (reference sequence). The CDR3 spans 14 residues. Trimming took off 3 bases at V and 2 bases at J, with 9 bases between the two ends. DNA for the CDR3: TGTGCCAGCAGCTTGAACGACTTCACAGATACGCAGTATTTT. Protein: CASSLNDFTDTQYF.

This sequence joins TRBV5-1 and TRBJ1-1; 7 nucleotides line up with TRBD1. V lost 4 bases and J lost 5; bases outside the gene matches: 8. This CDR3 contains 14 residues. CDR1 is SGHRS and CDR2 is YFSETQ in the germline V gene. The CDR3 bases are TGCGCCAGCAGCACCGACAGGGTGGGGACTGAAGCTTTCTTT. Translation: CASSTDRVGTEAFF.

This chain links TRBV4-1 with TRBJ2-3; D assignment may be TRBD1 or TRBD2 (6 bases each). This CDR3 comprises 14 residues. The germline V gene has CDR1 MGHRA and CDR2 YSYEKL. V shed 3 bases and J shed 4 bases, with 11 bases lying between them. In DNA, the CDR3 is TGCGCCAGCAGCCAGCGGGACATCGCAGATACGCAGTATTTT. This sequence encodes CASSQRDIADTQYF.

This rearrangement joins TRBV6-2 or TRBV6-3 to TRBJ2-2; D call uncertain. Germline CDR1 is MNHEY and CDR2 is SVGEGT. The CDR3 runs to 16 residues. Between the trimmed V and J ends, which lost 3 bases and 1 base, there was a span of 12 bases. CDR3 sequence reads: CASSYPAPWNTGELFF. CDR3 nucleotides: TGTGCCAGCAGTTATCCTGCCCCTTGGAACACCGGGGAGCTGTTTTTT.

Notes on this clonotype: This may stem from a read error, because a much larger clone lies one nucleotide away. The V call is TRBV20-1, the J call TRBJ2-1; 13 nucleotides line up with TRBD2. The closer fit of TRBJ2-7 to the DNA end suggests the J call may be wrong. CDR1 and CDR2 (germline): DFQATT, SNEGSKA (reference sequence). The CDR3 covers 14 residues. The CDR3 sequence is CSASGLAGDNEQYF. CDR3 DNA: TGCAGTGCCTCCGGACTAGCGGGGGACAATGAGCAGTACTTC.

Remarks on this clonotype: The junction departs from germline at one end; a sequencing error may be responsible. The chain carries TRBV7-9 and TRBJ2-7; 10 bases match TRBD1. The CDR3 extends over 19 amino acids. The V gene's germline CDR1 is SEHNR and CDR2 FQNEAQ (reference sequence). CDR3 region: CAGSLIVGTGAISSYEQYF. CDR3 bases: TGTGCCGGCAGCTTGATTGTAGGGACAGGGGCTATAAGCTCCTACGAGCAGTACTTC.

The chain employs TRBV20-1 and TRBJ2-7; TRBD2 matches 7 bases. Germline loops: CDR1 DFQATT, CDR2 SNEGSKA (reference sequence). V gave up 6 bases and J gave up 7 bases; unmatched junction bases: 9. The CDR3 contains 12 residues. CDR3 DNA sequence: TGCAGTGCCGGGGGGACCGCCAATGAGCAGTACTTC. Its translation: CSAGGTANEQYF.

This clonotype was observed at least ten times. The V gene is TRBV5-1, the J gene TRBJ2-5, with no clear D. Trimming removed 2 bases at V and 1 base at J, with 3 bases between. CDR1 is SGHRS and CDR2 is YFSETQ in the germline V gene. The CDR3 extends over 12 amino acids. CDR3 DNA sequence: TGCGCCAGCAGCTTCTCCCAAGAGACCCAGTACTTC. The encoded protein is CASSFSQETQYF.

As regards this clonotype: A much larger clone is a single base away; this may be a read error. V usage is TRBV18 and J usage is TRBJ2-3, with TRBD1 matching over 11 bases. The CDR3 runs 14 residues. CDR1 and CDR2 from the germline V gene are KGHSH and LQKENI. CDR3 in amino acids: CATSGQGATDTQYF. CDR3 DNA sequence: TGTGCCACCTCAGGACAGGGGGCCACAGATACGCAGTATTTT.

This chain uses TRBV12-3 or TRBV12-4 with TRBJ1-2; D remains unclear. Trimming removed 6 bases at V and 4 bases at J, with 15 bases between. The length of the CDR3 is 14 residues. The CDR3 loop reads CASRPASTGYGYTF. Here the CDR3 DNA reads TGTGCCAGCAGACCAGCCTCCACGGGCTATGGCTACACCTTC.

The chain combines TRBV20-1 with TRBJ2-1; 11 bases line up with TRBD2. The germline CDR1 and CDR2 sequences are DFQATT and SNEGSKA (reference sequence). The length of the CDR3 is 17 residues. V lost 0 bases and J lost 3; bases outside the gene matches: 7. For the CDR3, the DNA is TGCAGTGCTAGAGACCCCCGGACTAGCGGGTTCTACAATGAGCAGTTCTTC. This codes for CSARDPRTSGFYNEQFF.

The chain employs TRBV20-1 and TRBJ2-5, with 16 bases lining up with TRBD2. The germline gives CDR1 DFQATT, CDR2 SNEGSKA (reference sequence). The CDR3 length is 19 residues. The junction had 10 bases not matched to a gene; V was cut back by 2 bases and J by 1 base. For the CDR3, the DNA is TGCAGTGCTAGACGATCCGGGACTAGCGGGAGGGCCCTCCAAGAGACCCAGTACTTC. It translates to CSARRSGTSGRALQETQYF.

This clonotype was observed a few times. V and J are TRBV4-2 and TRBJ2-5; TRBD2 aligns across 8 bases. This CDR3 has 15 amino acids. V lost 1 base to trimming and J lost 2 bases; unmatched junction nucleotides: 3. Germline V gene sequence: CDR1 LGHNA, CDR2 YNFKEQ. CDR3 sequence: CASSQVPSGQETQYF. The CDR3 nucleotides read TGTGCCAGCAGCCAAGTTCCTAGCGGGCAAGAGACCCAGTACTTC.

Here the CDR3 DNA reads TGTGCCAGCACCAACATGGGATACGAGCAGTTCTTC. This translates into CASTNMGYEQFF. The chain is built from TRBV6-2 or TRBV6-3 and TRBJ2-1; D is undetermined. The CDR3 is 12 amino acids. The V and J ends lost 7 bases and 10 bases respectively, with 14 bases between them. Germline V gives CDR1 MNHEY, CDR2 SVGEGT.

Comment on this clonotype: A much larger clonotype is one base distant, so this may be a read error. This chain links TRBV7-9 with TRBJ2-7; 7 nucleotides agree with TRBD2. The end of the DNA aligns better with TRBJ2-5, so the J call may be wrong. CDR3 length equals 14 residues. Germline CDR1 is SEHNR and CDR2 is FQNEAQ (reference sequence). The CDR3 region has the DNA TGTGCCAGCAGTATACGAGCGGGGCAAGAGACCCAGTACTTC. The encoded protein is CASSIRAGQETQYF.

The chain recombines TRBV20-1 with TRBJ2-3; D gene ambiguous. The V and J ends lost 8 bases and 6 bases respectively, with 12 bases between them. This CDR3 is 11 amino acids long. CDR1 is DFQATT and CDR2 is SNEGSKA in the germline V gene (reference sequence). The CDR3 here is CSQGRRDTQYF. As DNA, the CDR3 is TGCAGTCAAGGTAGACGTGATACGCAGTATTTT.

The chain joins TRBV6-2 or TRBV6-3 to TRBJ2-7; 10 bases map to TRBD1. Per the germline V gene, CDR1 is MNHEY and CDR2 is SVGEGT. The CDR3 has 15 residues. J lost 3 bases, V lost 4 bases, and 6 bases had no gene match. CDR3 amino acids: CASSSNGQGGYEQYF. The CDR3, as DNA: TGTGCCAGCAGTTCTAACGGACAGGGGGGCTACGAGCAGTACTTC.

To note about this clonotype: Being one base from a much bigger clone, this may be a read error. The chain couples TRBV6-5 to TRBJ2-5, with D hard to call. V was trimmed by 2 bases and J by 4 bases, leaving 5 bases between them. The CDR3 has 12 amino acids. Germline V gene data show CDR1 as MNHEY and CDR2 as SVGAGI. In nucleotides, the CDR3 is TGTGCCAGCAGTTACCCCGGAGAGACCCAGTACTTC. Protein product: CASSYPGETQYF.

This clonotype was detected only a few times. This sequence joins TRBV7-2 and TRBJ1-4; perhaps TRBD1 as D (6 bases). Germline CDR1 reads SGHTA; CDR2 reads FQGNSA. Trimming took off 1 base at V and 7 bases at J, with 10 bases between the two ends. This CDR3 region has 14 residues. CDR3 sequence: CASSLGGHGEKLFF. The CDR3 DNA reads TGTGCCAGCAGCTTAGGGGGGCATGGTGAAAAACTGTTTTTT.

This clonotype showed up just a few times. V usage is TRBV24-1 and J usage is TRBJ1-5, with D unresolved. The CDR3 sequence is 15 residues long. Germline V gives CDR1 KGHDR, CDR2 SFDVKD. V dropped 3 bases and J dropped 3 bases, with 11 bases sitting between them. The CDR3 DNA reads as TGTGCCACCAGTGATACTCGACGGAACAATCAGCCCCAGCATTTT. Its protein product is CATSDTRRNNQPQHF.

This CDR3 reads CASSQGGDTDTDTQYF. In DNA, the CDR3 is TGCGCCAGCAGCCAGGGTGGGGACACTGACACAGATACGCAGTATTTT. The chain is built from TRBV5-1 and TRBJ2-3; D may be TRBD1 (6 bases). The CDR3 runs to 16 residues. The ends were cut back, 4 bases at V and 2 bases at J, with 17 bases in the middle. Germline CDR1 SGHRS, CDR2 YFSETQ.

This clonotype was found a few times. CDR3 protein: CASSLSYRLAGFQYF. The CDR3 DNA sequence: TGTGCCAGCAGCTTGAGTTATCGACTAGCGGGGTTTCAGTACTTC. The V call is TRBV7-2, the J call TRBJ2-4; TRBD2 agrees at 11 bases. Germline CDR1 is SGHTA and CDR2 is FQGNSA. The CDR3 contains 15 residues. V was clipped by 3 bases and J by 11 bases; unmatched bases: 9.

Of note for this clonotype: A much larger clone sits a single nucleotide away, making a read error possible. The CDR3 region is CASSPAGGLRDEQYF. DNA for the CDR3: TGTGCCAGCAGTCCAGCGGGGGGGCTTAGGGATGAGCAGTACTTC. This chain links TRBV12-3 or TRBV12-4 with TRBJ2-1; TRBD2 matches 10 bases. The DNA matches TRBJ2-7 better at its end, which makes the J call doubtful. The CDR3 has 15 residues.

V gene TRBV12-3 or TRBV12-4 combines with J gene TRBJ2-5; possibly TRBD1 or TRBD2 for D (5 bases each). This CDR3 has 15 residues. Trimming left V 5 bases short and J 11 bases short, with 24 bases between. CDR3 sequence: CASSPDSPPYGEQYF. CDR3 coding DNA: TGTGCCAGCAGTCCCGACAGCCCTCCTTATGGGGAGCAGTACTTC.

A remark on this clonotype: A much larger clone lies one base from this, so it may be a read error. The chain couples TRBV20-1 to TRBJ1-1, with D hard to call. In germline, CDR1 is DFQATT, CDR2 SNEGSKA (reference sequence). The V gene lost 0 bases and the J gene lost 3 bases, with 14 bases spanning the gap. The CDR3 length is 15 residues. CDR3 sequence reads: CSAREPAGGDTEAFF. The CDR3 DNA reads TGCAGTGCTAGAGAACCCGCAGGCGGCGACACTGAAGCTTTCTTT.

This clonotype has more than one count but fewer than ten. Compared with germline, one end of the junction differs, possibly owing to a read error. The V and J genes are TRBV12-3 or TRBV12-4 and TRBJ1-6; tentatively, D is TRBD1 (5 bases). CDR3 length: 14 residues. The CDR3 nucleotides read TGTGCCAGCAGTGGAGGGACCGGTAATTCACCCCCCCACTTT. Translation gives CASSGGTGNSPPHF.

The genes are TRBV9 and TRBJ2-5; D is uncertain. The CDR3 is made up of 15 amino acids. The V end lost 7 bases, the J end lost 11 bases, and 27 bases lay between the germline ends. CDR1 SGDLS and CDR2 YYNGEE come from the germline V gene. The CDR3 region is CASGAPPVTHNEQYF. The CDR3, as DNA: TGTGCCAGCGGCGCCCCTCCGGTGACTCACAATGAGCAGTACTTC.